The rows below give T cell receptor beta chains drawn from one sample of a study of cytomegalovirus exposure and HLA in healthy donors. Profiling relied on immunoSEQ multiplex PCR, and the TCRdb table lists in-frame clones only, not all of them. Seen here are 40,000 to 55,000 clones, approximately 72% observed once, and the top ten hold roughly 9.2%. Sequenced material: PBMCs. The source is a woman aged 50 to 60 in good health and CMV-seronegative. Both conserved end residues are part of each CDR3. Each record gives: D gene, J gene, clone size, V gene, CDR3 protein, CDR3 DNA. A D gene is named only where the DNA matches it firmly. A row's size may be missing; if present it is once, few, many or a size class.

>TRBD2|TRBJ2-3|NA|TRBV4-2
CASSQVGLAGGADTQYF
TGTGCCAGCAGCCAAGTGGGACTAGCGGGGGGGGCAGATACGCAGTATTTT
>TRBD1|TRBJ1-5|NA|TRBV2
CASSTGTGGHQPQHF
TGTGCCAGCAGTACCGGGACAGGGGGCCATCAGCCCCAGCATTTT
>NA|TRBJ1-1|NA|TRBV30
CACFPDRYFMNTEAFF
TGTGCCTGTTTCCCAGACAGGTACTTCATGAACACTGAAGCTTTCTTT
>NA|TRBJ2-3|few|TRBV19
CASRQAGDTQYF
TGTGCCAGTAGGCAAGCGGGAGATACGCAGTATTTT
>TRBD1|TRBJ1-2|NA|TRBV27
CASNPRGQGPHYGYTF
TGTGCCAGCAACCCGAGAGGACAGGGGCCGCACTATGGCTACACCTTC
>NA|TRBJ1-1|NA|TRBV7-9
CASSTGQNTEAFF
TGTGCCAGCAGCACCGGACAGAACACTGAAGCTTTCTTT
>NA|TRBJ1-2|NA|TRBV7-3
CASSSAQGNGYTF
TGTGCCAGCAGCTCAGCCCAGGGGAATGGCTACACCTTC
>NA|TRBJ1-2|NA|TRBV7-8
CASSLEGQIGFYGYTF
TGTGCCAGCAGCTTAGAAGGACAAATTGGGTTCTATGGCTACACCTTC
>TRBD1|TRBJ1-1|NA|TRBV18
CASSPINRGTEAFF
TGTGCCAGCTCACCAATTAACAGGGGCACTGAAGCTTTCTTT
>NA|TRBJ2-1|few|TRBV6-1
CASSRTEYNEQFF
TGTGCCAGCAGCAGGACAGAATACAATGAGCAGTTCTTC
>TRBD2|TRBJ2-3|NA|TRBV6-1
CASSEPASGDTQYF
TGTGCCAGCAGTGAACCGGCTAGCGGAGATACGCAGTATTTT
>TRBD2|TRBJ2-3|NA|TRBV18
CASSLWAAGAQDTQYF
TGTGCCAGCTCTCTATGGGCAGCGGGAGCCCAGGATACGCAGTATTTT
>NA|TRBJ2-1|NA|TRBV6-6
CASKKQENNEQFF
TGTGCCAGCAAAAAACAGGAAAACAATGAGCAGTTCTTC
>NA|TRBJ1-2|NA|TRBV6-6
CASSPGRGYGYTF
TGTGCCAGCAGCCCCGGCAGGGGATATGGCTACACCTTC
>TRBD1|TRBJ1-1|NA|TRBV18
CASSRSRGPNTEAFF
TGTGCCAGCTCACGAAGTAGGGGGCCGAACACTGAAGCTTTCTTT
>NA|TRBJ1-2|once|TRBV19
CASTQQEDYGYTF
TGTGCCAGTACCCAACAAGAGGACTATGGCTACACCTTC
>TRBD2|TRBJ2-2|NA|TRBV10-3
CAISENRPGGDTGELFF
TGTGCCATCAGTGAAAACCGACCGGGAGGGGACACCGGGGAGCTGTTTTTT
>NA|TRBJ1-3|NA|TRBV6-5
CASSYSPGAWGNTIYF
TGTGCCAGCAGTTACTCCCCAGGGGCGTGGGGAAACACCATATATTTT
>NA|TRBJ1-5|once|TRBV7-9
CASSPGLHQPQHF
TGTGCCAGCAGTCCAGGTTTGCATCAGCCCCAGCATTTT
>NA|TRBJ1-1|few|TRBV7-2
CASSLVGVGQENTEAFF
TGTGCCAGCAGCTTAGTAGGGGTAGGGCAGGAGAACACTGAAGCTTTCTTT
>NA|TRBJ2-7|NA|TRBV10-1
CASSDRGGYEQYF
TGCGCCAGCAGTGACCGGGGAGGCTACGAGCAGTACTTC
>NA|TRBJ2-3|NA|TRBV28
CASTRGTDTQYF
TGTGCCAGCACTAGGGGGACAGATACGCAGTATTTT
>NA|TRBJ2-1|NA|TRBV6-5
CASSYAVGAGWNEQFF
TGTGCCAGCAGTTACGCCGTGGGGGCCGGTTGGAATGAGCAGTTCTTC
>NA|TRBJ1-6|NA|TRBV7-6
CASTPLASSYNSPLHF
TGTGCCAGCACCCCACTAGCAAGCTCCTATAATTCACCCCTCCACTTT
>NA|TRBJ2-2|NA|TRBV7-3
CASSLSISSTELFF
TGTGCCAGCAGCTTAAGCATTTCTAGCACGGAGCTGTTTTTT
>TRBD1|TRBJ1-1|once|TRBV11-1
CASSLVSSGTGNTEAFF
TGTGCCAGCAGCTTAGTTTCCTCCGGGACAGGGAACACTGAAGCTTTCTTT
>NA|TRBJ2-3|NA|TRBV4-3
CASSQTSTDTQYF
TGCGCCAGCAGCCAAACTAGCACAGATACGCAGTATTTT
>TRBD1|TRBJ2-7|few|TRBV28
CASSKGQGSLF
TGTGCCAGTTCAAAGGGACAGGGGAGTCTCTTC
>NA|TRBJ1-4|NA|TRBV18
CASSPRGGGEKLFF
TGTGCCAGCTCACCTAGGGGAGGAGGTGAAAAACTGTTTTTT